Following are 15 T cell receptor beta chains from one sample sequenced in a study of T cell changes during pregnancy in multiple sclerosis. Using immunoSEQ multiplex PCR, the repertoire was profiled, and TCRdb retains in-frame clones only, with some absent. The sample yields 35,000 to 45,000 clones, 85% to 95% seen once. The specimen sequenced was peripheral blood. The receptors come from a female donor with multiple sclerosis, enrolled in a pregnancy study.

The chain joins TRBV18 to TRBJ2-5; D is unclear. From germline, CDR1 is KGHSH and CDR2 LQKENI. The CDR3 totals 14 residues. V lost 0 bases and J lost 5, with 10 bases in between. CDR3 coding DNA: TGTGCCAGCTCACCACCGACGGGTGGGGAGACCCAGTACTTC. This codes for CASSPPTGGETQYF. Looking up the rest from reference TRBV18 and TRBJ2-5 gives the full variable domain: NAGVMQNPRHLVRRRGQEARLRCSPMKGHSHVYWYRQLPEEGLKFMVYLQKENIIDESGMPKERFSAEFPKEGPSILRIQQVVRGDSAAYFCASSPPTGGETQYFGPGTRLLVL.

The chain links TRBV5-6 to TRBJ2-6, with no clear D. Trimming left V 4 bases short and J 0 bases short, with 14 bases between. The CDR3 consists of 17 residues. CDR1 is SGHDT, CDR2 YYEEEE, per germline. The CDR3 sequence is CASSESPNFSGANVLTF. The CDR3 DNA reads as TGTGCCAGCAGCGAATCACCCAATTTCTCTGGGGCCAACGTCCTGACTTTC.

The V call is TRBV10-1, the J call TRBJ2-4; no clear D. Germline V gene lookup returns CDR1 WNHNN and CDR2 SYGVQD (reference sequence). The V end was cut by 4 bases, the J end by 8 bases, with 12 bases between. The CDR3 spans 13 residues. DNA for the CDR3: TGCGCCAGCAGTGGTAGGCCTTTGGACATTCAGTACTTC. This encodes CASSGRPLDIQYF.

The chain has TRBV29-1 and TRBJ1-2; no clear D. Germline CDR1 SQVTM, CDR2 ANQGSEA. This CDR3 is 14 amino acids long. The V gene lost 4 bases and the J gene lost 3 bases, with 15 bases spanning the gap. CDR3 nucleotide sequence: TGCAGCGTTGTTGGAGGGCAGGTCGACTATGGCTACACCTTC. Protein: CSVVGGQVDYGYTF. Filled out from reference TRBV29-1 and TRBJ1-2, the complete variable domain reads SAVISQKPSRDICQRGTSLTIQCQVDSQVTMMFWYRQQPGQSLTLIATANQGSEATYESGFVIDKFPISRPNLTFSTLTVSNMSPEDSSIYLCSVVGGQVDYGYTFGSGTRLTVV.

This clone was counted once. V usage is TRBV27 and J usage is TRBJ1-5; D is ambiguous. The germline V gene has CDR1 MNHEY and CDR2 SMNVEV (reference sequence). The CDR3 spans 16 residues. Trimming left V 3 bases short and J 0 bases short, with 12 bases between. CDR3 in DNA: TGTGCCAGCAGTTTGAGTTTATCTTATAGCAATCAGCCCCAGCATTTT. This translates into CASSLSLSYSNQPQHF.

V usage is TRBV7-2 and J usage is TRBJ2-7; 8 bases are a match to TRBD1. After removal of 5 bases from V and 3 bases from J, the junction contained 9 bases not matched to a gene. CDR3 size: 15 residues. Per the germline V gene, CDR1 is SGHTA and CDR2 is FQGNSA. CDR3 amino acids: CASSEPGQVHYEQYF. CDR3 in DNA: TGTGCCAGCAGCGAGCCGGGACAGGTCCACTACGAGCAGTACTTC.

The J gene is TRBJ2-4, the V gene TRBV30, with 12 bases aligning to TRBD2. Germline trimming cut 3 bases from V and 2 bases from J; bases unmatched to any gene: 5. The CDR3 spans 16 residues. Germline CDR1 GTSNPN, CDR2 SVGIG (reference sequence). This CDR3 reads CAWSQGLAGTKNIQYF. The DNA of the CDR3 is TGTGCCTGGAGCCAGGGACTAGCGGGCACCAAAAACATTCAGTACTTC.

The genes are TRBV28 and TRBJ2-7; D is unresolved. CDR3 length equals 18 residues. Germline CDR1 is MDHEN and CDR2 is SYDVKM. V shed 3 bases and J shed 1 base, with 22 bases lying between them. The CDR3 sequence: CASSFYLRGPVESYEQYF. CDR3 sequence (DNA): TGTGCCAGCAGTTTTTACCTGCGTGGGCCTGTTGAATCCTACGAGCAGTACTTC.

The gene calls are TRBV9 and TRBJ1-2; D may be TRBD1 (6 bases). This CDR3 contains 15 residues. V was pared by 0 bases and J by 2 bases, with 11 bases between. Germline V gene data show CDR1 as SGDLS and CDR2 as YYNGEE. CDR3 in amino acids: CASSVAGARNYGYTF. DNA of the CDR3: TGTGCCAGCAGCGTAGCAGGGGCGAGGAACTATGGCTACACCTTC.

This clone was counted a few times. Other DNA sequences in the sample encode the same CDR3. The chain links TRBV9 to TRBJ2-2; maybe TRBD2 (6 bases). Germline-derived CDR1 and CDR2 are SGDLS and YYNGEE. V was trimmed by 4 bases and J by 7 bases, leaving 17 bases between them. The CDR3 spans 15 residues. This CDR3 reads CASSSRDLGGGELFF. The DNA of the CDR3 is TGTGCCAGCAGCTCTAGGGACTTGGGGGGCGGGGAGCTGTTTTTT.

The genes are TRBV19 and TRBJ2-1, with TRBD2 identical over 10 bases. The germline CDR1 and CDR2 sequences are LNHDA and SQIVND (reference sequence). The CDR3 totals 17 residues. Germline trimming cut 1 base from V and 0 bases from J; bases unmatched to any gene: 3. This CDR3 is CASSIVGTSDSYNEQFF. The CDR3 DNA sequence: TGTGCCAGTAGTATAGTAGGGACTAGCGACTCCTACAATGAGCAGTTCTTC.

The chain employs TRBV2 and TRBJ2-1, with 8 nucleotides matching TRBD2. The CDR3 extends over 11 amino acids. Germline-derived CDR1 and CDR2 are SNHLY and FYNNEI. The V segment lost 3 bases and the J segment 12 bases; nucleotides outside the gene matches: 1. The CDR3 loop is CASSDGGVQFF. The CDR3 DNA reads TGTGCCAGCAGTGACGGGGGGGTGCAGTTCTTC.

The chain joins TRBV5-4 to TRBJ1-4, with 8 positions matching TRBD1. The ends lost 2 bases at V and 3 bases at J; junction bases unmatched: 6. The germline gives CDR1 SGHNT, CDR2 YYREEE (reference sequence). The CDR3 has 16 amino acids. CDR3 DNA sequence: TGTGCCAGCAGCTTCGACAGGGGAAGGGCTAATGAAAAACTGTTTTTT. Translating it yields CASSFDRGRANEKLFF.

This chain uses TRBV5-1 with TRBJ2-7; TRBD1 matches at 9 bases. The length of the CDR3 is 15 residues. The ends lost 4 bases at V and 1 base at J; junction bases unmatched: 6. Germline CDR1 SGHRS, CDR2 YFSETQ. CDR3 bases: TGCGCCAGCAGCCCCCGGGACAGGGATTCCTACGAGCAGTACTTC. Translating it yields CASSPRDRDSYEQYF. The variable domain in full, completed from reference TRBV5-1 and TRBJ2-7, reads KAGVTQTPRYLIKTRGQQVTLSCSPISGHRSVSWYQQTPGQGLQFLFEYFSETQRNKGNFPGRFSGRQFSNSRSEMNVSTLELGDSALYLCASSPRDRDSYEQYFGPGTRLTVT.

The chain uses TRBV12-5 and TRBJ2-3, with TRBD2 identical over 8 bases. Trimming took 4 bases from V and 6 from J; bases not matched to a gene: 15. Germline CDR1 LGHNT, CDR2 FRNRAP. This CDR3 spans 17 amino acids. CDR3 sequence: CASGWAPGTRASDTQYF. The CDR3 DNA follows: TGTGCTAGTGGTTGGGCCCCCGGGACTAGAGCTTCCGATACGCAGTATTTT.